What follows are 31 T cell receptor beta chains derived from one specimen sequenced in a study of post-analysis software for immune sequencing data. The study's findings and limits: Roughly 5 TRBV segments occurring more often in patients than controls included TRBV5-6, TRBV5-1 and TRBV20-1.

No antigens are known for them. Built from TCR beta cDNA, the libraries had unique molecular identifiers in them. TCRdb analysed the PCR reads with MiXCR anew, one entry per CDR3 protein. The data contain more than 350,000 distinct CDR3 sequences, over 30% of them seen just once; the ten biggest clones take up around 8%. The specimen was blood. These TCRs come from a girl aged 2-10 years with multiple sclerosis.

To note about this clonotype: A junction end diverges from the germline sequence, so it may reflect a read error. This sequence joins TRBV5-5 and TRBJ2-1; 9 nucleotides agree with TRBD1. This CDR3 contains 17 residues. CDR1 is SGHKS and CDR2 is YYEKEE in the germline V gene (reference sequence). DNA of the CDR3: TGTGCCAGCAGCAAAACTCGGTCCTCGGGACAGGGTTTCGAGCAGGTCTTC. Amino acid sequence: CASSKTRSSGQGFEQVF.

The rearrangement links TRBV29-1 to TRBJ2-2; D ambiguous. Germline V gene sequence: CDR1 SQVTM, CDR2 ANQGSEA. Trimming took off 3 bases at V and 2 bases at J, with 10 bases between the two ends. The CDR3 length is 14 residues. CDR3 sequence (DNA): TGCAGCGTTGAGTACCGAGCCAACACCGGGGAGCTGTTTTTT. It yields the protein CSVEYRANTGELFF.

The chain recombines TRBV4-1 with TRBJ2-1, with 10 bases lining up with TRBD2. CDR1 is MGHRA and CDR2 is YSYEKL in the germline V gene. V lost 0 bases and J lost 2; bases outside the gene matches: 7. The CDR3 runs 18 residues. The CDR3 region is CASSQDSSGGTTYNEQFF. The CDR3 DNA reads TGCGCCAGCAGCCAAGATTCTAGCGGGGGTACCACCTACAATGAGCAGTTCTTC.

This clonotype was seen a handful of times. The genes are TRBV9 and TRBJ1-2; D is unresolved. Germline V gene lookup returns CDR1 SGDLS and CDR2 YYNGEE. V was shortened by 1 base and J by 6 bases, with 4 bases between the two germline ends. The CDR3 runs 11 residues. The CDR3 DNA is TGTGCCAGCAGCGTACCGAATGGCTACACCTTC. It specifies CASSVPNGYTF.

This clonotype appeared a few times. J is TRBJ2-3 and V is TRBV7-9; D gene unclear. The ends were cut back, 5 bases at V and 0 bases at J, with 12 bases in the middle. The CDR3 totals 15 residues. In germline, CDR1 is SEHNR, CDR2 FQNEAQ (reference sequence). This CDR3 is CASSPSADSTDTQYF. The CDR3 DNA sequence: TGTGCCAGCAGCCCCTCGGCGGATAGCACAGATACGCAGTATTTT.

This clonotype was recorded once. Written as DNA, the CDR3 is TGTGCCAGCAGTCACCAGAAAGGGACTAGCGGGGGTAGCCAGGGTAATGAGCAGTTCTTC. It yields the protein CASSHQKGTSGGSQGNEQFF. The chain is built from TRBV28 and TRBJ2-1; the match to TRBD2 covers 14 bases. Germline assignment: CDR1 MDHEN and CDR2 SYDVKM. After removal of 5 bases from V and 7 bases from J, the junction contained 19 bases not matched to a gene. The CDR3 has 20 residues. The complete variable domain, with remaining parts taken from reference TRBV28 and TRBJ2-1, reads DVKVTQSSRYLVKRTGEKVFLECVQDMDHENMFWYRQDPGLGLRLIYFSYDVKMKEKGDIPEGYSVSREKKERFSLILESASTNQTSMYLCASSHQKGTSGGSQGNEQFFGPGTRLTVL.

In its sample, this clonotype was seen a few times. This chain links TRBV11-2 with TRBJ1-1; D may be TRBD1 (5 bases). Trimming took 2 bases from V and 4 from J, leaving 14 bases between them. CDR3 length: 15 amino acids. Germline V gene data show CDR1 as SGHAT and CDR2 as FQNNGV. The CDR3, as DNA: TGTGCCAGCAGCTTATCGGGTGGTGGGGCCACTGAAGCTTTCTTT. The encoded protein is CASSLSGGGATEAFF.

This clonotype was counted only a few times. The CDR3 DNA is TGCAGCGTTGACCGGGGAGGGGGCCAAGAGACCCAGTACTTC. Its translation: CSVDRGGGQETQYF. The chain employs TRBV29-1 and TRBJ2-5; perhaps TRBD2 as D (7 bases). V was cut by 3 bases and J by 1 base, with 12 bases left in between. Germline values: CDR1 SQVTM, CDR2 ANQGSEA. The CDR3 extends over 14 amino acids.

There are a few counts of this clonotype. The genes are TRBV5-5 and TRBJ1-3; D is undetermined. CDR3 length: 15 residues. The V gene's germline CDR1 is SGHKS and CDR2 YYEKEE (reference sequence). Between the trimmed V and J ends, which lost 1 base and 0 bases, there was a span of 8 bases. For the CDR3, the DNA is TGTGCCAGCAGCTTGTTTGTAGGCTCTGGAAACACCATATATTTT. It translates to CASSLFVGSGNTIYF.

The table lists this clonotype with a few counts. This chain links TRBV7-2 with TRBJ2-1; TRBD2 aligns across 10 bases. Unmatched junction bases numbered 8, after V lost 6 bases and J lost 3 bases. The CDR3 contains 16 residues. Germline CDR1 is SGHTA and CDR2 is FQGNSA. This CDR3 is CASSFSGRGNYNEQFF. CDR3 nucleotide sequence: TGTGCCAGCAGTTTCAGCGGGAGGGGAAACTACAATGAGCAGTTCTTC.

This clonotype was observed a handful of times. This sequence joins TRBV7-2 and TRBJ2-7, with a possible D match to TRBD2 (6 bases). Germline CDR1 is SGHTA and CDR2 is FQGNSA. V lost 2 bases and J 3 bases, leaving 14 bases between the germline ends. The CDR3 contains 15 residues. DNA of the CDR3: TGTGCCAGCAGCTTATCCCCGGGAGCCTTCTACGAGCAGTACTTC. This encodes CASSLSPGAFYEQYF. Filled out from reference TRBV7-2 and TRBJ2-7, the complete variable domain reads GAGVSQSPSNKVTEKGKDVELRCDPISGHTALYWYRQSLGQGLEFLIYFQGNSAPDKSGLPSDRFSAERTGGSVSTLTIQRTQQEDSAVYLCASSLSPGAFYEQYFGPGTRLTVT.

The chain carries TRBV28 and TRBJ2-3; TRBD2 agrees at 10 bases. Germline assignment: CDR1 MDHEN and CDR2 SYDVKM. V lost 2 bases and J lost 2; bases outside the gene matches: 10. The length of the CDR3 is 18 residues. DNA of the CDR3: TGTGCCAGCAGTTTAGCCAAACTAGCGGGATATCCCACAGATACGCAGTATTTT. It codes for CASSLAKLAGYPTDTQYF.

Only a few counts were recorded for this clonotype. CDR3 DNA sequence: TGCAGCGTTGCGTCAGGGGGCTCGATCGGCTACACCTTC. Protein product: CSVASGGSIGYTF. The V call is TRBV29-1, the J call TRBJ1-2, with 8 positions matching TRBD1. The V gene's germline CDR1 is SQVTM and CDR2 ANQGSEA. The CDR3 has 13 amino acids. V was pared by 4 bases and J by 8 bases, with 9 bases of the junction left unmatched.

CDR3 bases: TGTGCCAGCAGACCGGGACGCCAAAAAGGTCAGCCCCAGCATTTT. Protein product: CASRPGRQKGQPQHF. This rearrangement joins TRBV6-1 to TRBJ1-5, with D tentatively TRBD1 (5 bases). CDR3 length: 15 amino acids. The germline V and J ends were trimmed by 6 bases and 6 bases, with 18 bases remaining between them. Germline loops: CDR1 MNHNS, CDR2 SASEGT.

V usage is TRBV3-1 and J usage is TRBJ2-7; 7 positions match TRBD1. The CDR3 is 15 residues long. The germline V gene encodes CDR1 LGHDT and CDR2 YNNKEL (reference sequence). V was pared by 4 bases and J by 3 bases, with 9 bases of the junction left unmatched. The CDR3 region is CASSPSQTGNYEQYF. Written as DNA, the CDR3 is TGTGCCAGCAGCCCTTCGCAGACAGGGAACTACGAGCAGTACTTC.

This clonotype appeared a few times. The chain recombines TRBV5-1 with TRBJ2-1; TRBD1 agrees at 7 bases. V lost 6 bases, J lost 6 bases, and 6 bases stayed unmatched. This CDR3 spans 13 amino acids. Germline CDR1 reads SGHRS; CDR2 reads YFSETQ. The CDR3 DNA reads TGCGCCAGCAATCACAGGGGTTTCAATGAGCAGTTCTTC. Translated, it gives CASNHRGFNEQFF.

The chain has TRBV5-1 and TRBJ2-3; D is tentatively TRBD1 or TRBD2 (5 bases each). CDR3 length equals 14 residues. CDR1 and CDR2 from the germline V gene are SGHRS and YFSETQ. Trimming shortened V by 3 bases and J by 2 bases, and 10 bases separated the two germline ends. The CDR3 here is CASSWDLSTDTQYF. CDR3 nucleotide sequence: TGCGCCAGCAGCTGGGACCTTTCCACAGATACGCAGTATTTT.

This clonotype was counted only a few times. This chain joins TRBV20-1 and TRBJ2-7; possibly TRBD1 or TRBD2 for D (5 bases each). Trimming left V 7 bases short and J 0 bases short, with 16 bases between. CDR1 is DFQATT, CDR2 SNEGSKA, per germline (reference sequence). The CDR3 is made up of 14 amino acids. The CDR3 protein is CSGKNWDLSYEQYF. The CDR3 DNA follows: TGCAGTGGAAAAAACTGGGACCTCTCCTACGAGCAGTACTTC.

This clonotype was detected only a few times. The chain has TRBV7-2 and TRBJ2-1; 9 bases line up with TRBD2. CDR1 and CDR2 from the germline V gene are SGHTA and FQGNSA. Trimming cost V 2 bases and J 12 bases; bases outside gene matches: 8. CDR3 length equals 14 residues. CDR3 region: CASSLPVAGEGQFF. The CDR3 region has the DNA TGTGCCAGCAGCTTACCGGTAGCGGGAGAGGGGCAGTTCTTC.

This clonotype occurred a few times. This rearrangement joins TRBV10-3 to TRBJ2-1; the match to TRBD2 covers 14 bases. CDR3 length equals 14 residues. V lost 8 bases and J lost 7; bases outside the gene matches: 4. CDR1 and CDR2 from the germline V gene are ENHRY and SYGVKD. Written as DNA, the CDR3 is TGTGCCATCGCCGGGACTAGCGGGAGTAATGAGCAGTTCTTC. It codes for CAIAGTSGSNEQFF.

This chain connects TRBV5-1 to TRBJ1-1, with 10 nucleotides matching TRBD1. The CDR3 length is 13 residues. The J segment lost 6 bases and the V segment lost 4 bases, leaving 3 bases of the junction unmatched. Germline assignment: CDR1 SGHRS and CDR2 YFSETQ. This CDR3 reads CASSAGTGAEAFF. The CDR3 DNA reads TGCGCCAGCAGCGCCGGGACAGGGGCTGAAGCTTTCTTT.

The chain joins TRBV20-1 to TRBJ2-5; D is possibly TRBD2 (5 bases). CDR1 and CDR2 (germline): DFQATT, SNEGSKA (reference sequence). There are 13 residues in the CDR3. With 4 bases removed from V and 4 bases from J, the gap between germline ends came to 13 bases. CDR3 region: CSAKNGEIETQYF. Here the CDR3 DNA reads TGCAGTGCTAAGAACGGGGAGATAGAGACCCAGTACTTC.

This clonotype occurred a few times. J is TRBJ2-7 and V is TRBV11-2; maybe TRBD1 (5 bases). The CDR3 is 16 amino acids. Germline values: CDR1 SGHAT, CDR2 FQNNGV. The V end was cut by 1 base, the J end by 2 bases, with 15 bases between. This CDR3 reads CASSLASRGATYEQYF. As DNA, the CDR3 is TGTGCCAGCAGCTTAGCAAGTCGTGGGGCTACCTACGAGCAGTACTTC.

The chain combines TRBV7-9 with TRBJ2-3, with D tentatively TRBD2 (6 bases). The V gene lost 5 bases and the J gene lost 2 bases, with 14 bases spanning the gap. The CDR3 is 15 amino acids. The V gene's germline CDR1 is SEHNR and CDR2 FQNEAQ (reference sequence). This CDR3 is CASSPGVAVTDTQYF. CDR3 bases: TGTGCCAGCAGCCCCGGTGTAGCGGTCACAGATACGCAGTATTTT. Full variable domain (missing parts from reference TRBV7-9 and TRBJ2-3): DTGVSQNPRHKITKRGQNVTFRCDPISEHNRLYWYRQTLGQGPEFLTYFQNEAQLEKSRLLSDRFSAERPKGSFSTLEIQRTEQGDSAMYLCASSPGVAVTDTQYFGPGTRLTVL.

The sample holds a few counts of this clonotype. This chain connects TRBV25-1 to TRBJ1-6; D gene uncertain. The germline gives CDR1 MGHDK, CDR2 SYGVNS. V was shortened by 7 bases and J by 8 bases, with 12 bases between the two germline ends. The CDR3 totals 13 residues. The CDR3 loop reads CASNRAGDSPLHF. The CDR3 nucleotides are TGTGCCAGCAATAGGGCGGGTGATTCACCCCTCCACTTT.

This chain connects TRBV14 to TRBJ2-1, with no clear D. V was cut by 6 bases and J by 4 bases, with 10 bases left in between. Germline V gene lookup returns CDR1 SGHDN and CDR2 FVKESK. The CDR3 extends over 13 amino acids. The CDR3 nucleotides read TGTGCCAGCAGTACCCAAGAATACAATGAGCAGTTCTTC. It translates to CASSTQEYNEQFF.

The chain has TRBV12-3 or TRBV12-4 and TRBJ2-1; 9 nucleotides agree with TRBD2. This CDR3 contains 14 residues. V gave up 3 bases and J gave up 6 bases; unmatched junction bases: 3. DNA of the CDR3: TGTGCCAGCAGTTTTACGACTAGCGGCAATGAGCAGTTCTTC. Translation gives CASSFTTSGNEQFF.

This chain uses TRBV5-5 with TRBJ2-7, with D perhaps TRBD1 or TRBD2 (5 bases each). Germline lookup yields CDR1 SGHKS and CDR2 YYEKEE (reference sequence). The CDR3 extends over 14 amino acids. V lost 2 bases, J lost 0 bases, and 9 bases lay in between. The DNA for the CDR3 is TGTGCCAGCAGCTTTGACGGGACCTCCTACGAGCAGTACTTC. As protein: CASSFDGTSYEQYF.

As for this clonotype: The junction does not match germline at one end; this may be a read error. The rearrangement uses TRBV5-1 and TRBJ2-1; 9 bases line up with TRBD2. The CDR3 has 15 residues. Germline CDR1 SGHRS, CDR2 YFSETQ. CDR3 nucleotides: TGCGCCAGCAGCTTTAAGCGGGGGGAAAACAATGAGCCGTTCTTC. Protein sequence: CASSFKRGENNEPFF. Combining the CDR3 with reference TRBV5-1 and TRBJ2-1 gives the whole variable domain KAGVTQTPRYLIKTRGQQVTLSCSPISGHRSVSWYQQTPGQGLQFLFEYFSETQRNKGNFPGRFSGRQFSNSRSEMNVSTLELGDSALYLCASSFKRGENNEPFFGPGTRLTVL.

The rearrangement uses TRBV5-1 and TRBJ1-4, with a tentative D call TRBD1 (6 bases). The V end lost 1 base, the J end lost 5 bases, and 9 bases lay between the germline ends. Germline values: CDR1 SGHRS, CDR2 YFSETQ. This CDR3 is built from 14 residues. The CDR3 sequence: CASSLTGMNEKLFF. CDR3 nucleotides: TGCGCCAGCAGCTTGACAGGGATGAATGAAAAACTGTTTTTT.

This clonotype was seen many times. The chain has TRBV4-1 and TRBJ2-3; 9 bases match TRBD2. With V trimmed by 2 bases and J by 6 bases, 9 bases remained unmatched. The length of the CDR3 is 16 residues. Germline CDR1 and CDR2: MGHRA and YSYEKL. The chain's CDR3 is CASSQSGGQRGDTQYF. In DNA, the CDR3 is TGCGCCAGCAGCCAAAGCGGGGGGCAACGGGGGGATACGCAGTATTTT.